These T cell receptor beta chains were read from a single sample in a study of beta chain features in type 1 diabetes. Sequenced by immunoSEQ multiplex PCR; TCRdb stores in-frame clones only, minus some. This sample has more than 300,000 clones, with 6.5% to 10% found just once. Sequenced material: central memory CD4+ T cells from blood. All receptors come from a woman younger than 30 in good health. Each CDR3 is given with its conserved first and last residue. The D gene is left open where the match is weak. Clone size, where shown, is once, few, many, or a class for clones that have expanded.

CDR3 DNA: TGCTCCGGGACCCAAGAGACCCAGTACTTC
CDR3 protein: CSGTQETQYF
J gene: TRBJ2-5
D gene: -
V gene: TRBV20-1
clone size: few

CDR3 DNA: TGCGCCAGCAGCAGCGGACTAGCGGGAGTCACAGATACGCAGTATTTT
CDR3 protein: CASSSGLAGVTDTQYF
J gene: TRBJ2-3
D gene: TRBD2
V gene: TRBV5-1
clone size: -

CDR3 DNA: TGTGCCAGCAGTAGGGGACTAGAGTCCTACGAGCAGTACTTC
CDR3 protein: CASSRGLESYEQYF
J gene: TRBJ2-7
D gene: TRBD2
V gene: TRBV2
clone size: few

CDR3 DNA: TGTGCCAGCAGTCGGAATACCTACGAGCAGTACTTC
CDR3 protein: CASSRNTYEQYF
J gene: TRBJ2-7
D gene: -
V gene: TRBV2
clone size: -

CDR3 DNA: TGCAGCGTTGTAAGACTAGCGGGTCGGTCTTATGAGCAGTTCTTC
CDR3 protein: CSVVRLAGRSYEQFF
J gene: TRBJ2-1
D gene: TRBD2
V gene: TRBV29-1
clone size: -

CDR3 DNA: TGTGCCAGCAGCGTAGGACTAGGACGACAACAAGAGACCCAGTACTTC
CDR3 protein: CASSVGLGRQQETQYF
J gene: TRBJ2-5
D gene: -
V gene: TRBV9
clone size: -

CDR3 DNA: TGTGCCAGCAGCTCCCCCCTCATGCGGGGGGGGCAGTACTTC
CDR3 protein: CASSSPLMRGGQYF
J gene: TRBJ2-7
D gene: TRBD2
V gene: TRBV7-8
clone size: -

CDR3 DNA: TGCGCCAGCAGCCAAGATTTGGCGCTAGCGGGAGGCTCCCCCTACGAGCAGTACTTC
CDR3 protein: CASSQDLALAGGSPYEQYF
J gene: TRBJ2-7
D gene: TRBD2
V gene: TRBV4-3
clone size: -

CDR3 DNA: TGTGCCAGCAGTTTAGGAGTCCTGCGGATACCCCAGCATTTT
CDR3 protein: CASSLGVLRIPQHF
J gene: TRBJ1-5
D gene: -
V gene: TRBV28
clone size: -

CDR3 DNA: TGTGCCATCAGTGTTAATCGGGATGAGCAGTTCTTC
CDR3 protein: CAISVNRDEQFF
J gene: TRBJ2-1
D gene: -
V gene: TRBV10-3
clone size: many

CDR3 DNA: TGTGCCAGCAGCTTAGTAGGGGATCAGCCCCAGCATTTT
CDR3 protein: CASSLVGDQPQHF
J gene: TRBJ1-5
D gene: -
V gene: TRBV7-9
clone size: -

CDR3 DNA: TGTGCCAGCACGAGTCCATTCTACGAGCAGTACTTC
CDR3 protein: CASTSPFYEQYF
J gene: TRBJ2-7
D gene: -
V gene: TRBV28
clone size: -

CDR3 DNA: TGTGCCAGCAGCTTGACAGCGACTAACACCGGGGAGCTGTTTTTT
CDR3 protein: CASSLTATNTGELFF
J gene: TRBJ2-2
D gene: -
V gene: TRBV11-2
clone size: few

CDR3 DNA: TGTGCCAGCAGCCCAGCCCGTAATAGCGGGAAGTTAGATACGCAGTATTTT
CDR3 protein: CASSPARNSGKLDTQYF
J gene: TRBJ2-3
D gene: TRBD2
V gene: TRBV7-8
clone size: few

CDR3 DNA: TGCGCCACACAGACAGGGCCGAACACCGGGGAGCTGTTTTTT
CDR3 protein: CATQTGPNTGELFF
J gene: TRBJ2-2
D gene: TRBD1
V gene: TRBV4-3
clone size: few

CDR3 DNA: TGTGCCAGAGTGGAGGGGGCAAGCAGTCAGCCCCAGCATTTT
CDR3 protein: CARVEGASSQPQHF
J gene: TRBJ1-5
D gene: TRBD1
V gene: TRBV27
clone size: -

CDR3 DNA: TGTGCCAGCAGTGTTATAACACGAGGCTACGAGCAGTACTTC
CDR3 protein: CASSVITRGYEQYF
J gene: TRBJ2-7
D gene: -
V gene: TRBV2
clone size: many

CDR3 DNA: TGCGCCAGCAGTCCTAGCGAAAGGTACAATGAGCAGTTCTTC
CDR3 protein: CASSPSERYNEQFF
J gene: TRBJ2-1
D gene: -
V gene: TRBV10-1
clone size: many

CDR3 DNA: TGTGCCAGCATGCCAGTACGGGTTTTTGGTGAAGCTTTCTTT
CDR3 protein: CASMPVRVFGEAFF
J gene: TRBJ1-1
D gene: -
V gene: TRBV7-8
clone size: -

CDR3 DNA: TGTGCCAGCAGCTTTGGTAGCGGATCCTACAATGAGCAGTTCTTC
CDR3 protein: CASSFGSGSYNEQFF
J gene: TRBJ2-1
D gene: -
V gene: TRBV7-3
clone size: -

CDR3 DNA: TGTGCCAGCAGCCTCCTGTCGGGGGCCAACGTCCTGACTTTC
CDR3 protein: CASSLLSGANVLTF
J gene: TRBJ2-6
D gene: -
V gene: TRBV14
clone size: many

CDR3 DNA: TGTGCCAGCAGACCTAGCGGGAGGGCCTATAACAATGAGCAGTTCTTC
CDR3 protein: CASRPSGRAYNNEQFF
J gene: TRBJ2-1
D gene: TRBD2
V gene: TRBV28
clone size: few

CDR3 DNA: TGTGCCAGCAGAGTCCACAGGGACCGAACTGAAGCTTTCTTT
CDR3 protein: CASRVHRDRTEAFF
J gene: TRBJ1-1
D gene: -
V gene: TRBV6-1
clone size: few

CDR3 DNA: TGTGCCAGCAGCTTAGCGTCCCCCTCCCAACCCTACAATGAGCAGTTCTTC
CDR3 protein: CASSLASPSQPYNEQFF
J gene: TRBJ2-1
D gene: -
V gene: TRBV7-2
clone size: -

CDR3 DNA: TGTGCCAGCAGTGTGGACAGCTACCCAGCTAACTATGGCTACACCTTC
CDR3 protein: CASSVDSYPANYGYTF
J gene: TRBJ1-2
D gene: -
V gene: TRBV28
clone size: -

CDR3 DNA: TGTGCCAGCAGCTTAGGGTGGGACAGGGGGCGTTCCTACGAGCAGTACTTC
CDR3 protein: CASSLGWDRGRSYEQYF
J gene: TRBJ2-7
D gene: TRBD1
V gene: TRBV7-2
clone size: -

CDR3 DNA: TGTGCCAGCAGCCCATCAACCCGGACTAGCGAGTTTACAGATACGCAGTATTTT
CDR3 protein: CASSPSTRTSEFTDTQYF
J gene: TRBJ2-3
D gene: TRBD2
V gene: TRBV7-9
clone size: few

CDR3 DNA: TGTGCCAGCAGCTTCACTAGACGCGGCACTGAAGCTTTCTTT
CDR3 protein: CASSFTRRGTEAFF
J gene: TRBJ1-1
D gene: -
V gene: TRBV2
clone size: few

CDR3 DNA: TGTGCCAGCTCACCGGTGGACAGGGCCGGCAATCAGCCCCAGCATTTT
CDR3 protein: CASSPVDRAGNQPQHF
J gene: TRBJ1-5
D gene: TRBD1
V gene: TRBV18
clone size: -

CDR3 DNA: TGTGCCAGCTCCCGGGACAGGGGTTTCGATGAGCAGTTCTTC
CDR3 protein: CASSRDRGFDEQFF
J gene: TRBJ2-1
D gene: TRBD1
V gene: TRBV7-2
clone size: few

CDR3 DNA: TGCGCCAGCAGCTTGCGCGGAGACAATGAGCAGTTCTTC
CDR3 protein: CASSLRGDNEQFF
J gene: TRBJ2-1
D gene: -
V gene: TRBV5-1
clone size: few

CDR3 DNA: TGTGCCAGCAGCGAAAGGGACACTGGGGCCAACGTCCTGACTTTC
CDR3 protein: CASSERDTGANVLTF
J gene: TRBJ2-6
D gene: -
V gene: TRBV11-1
clone size: few

CDR3 DNA: TGTGCCAGCAGCGTAGTACGGGTTCTCTCTGAAGCTTTCTTT
CDR3 protein: CASSVVRVLSEAFF
J gene: TRBJ1-1
D gene: -
V gene: TRBV9
clone size: few

CDR3 DNA: TGTGCCAGCAGCTTGGTGGTTTCCTCGGGAGCGGGCGAGCAGTACTTC
CDR3 protein: CASSLVVSSGAGEQYF
J gene: TRBJ2-7
D gene: -
V gene: TRBV5-6
clone size: -

CDR3 DNA: TGCAGCGCATCACAGGGGGTCAACTATGGCTACACCTTC
CDR3 protein: CSASQGVNYGYTF
J gene: TRBJ1-2
D gene: TRBD1
V gene: TRBV29-1
clone size: few

CDR3 DNA: TGTGCCAGCAGCTCCCCCAACCAAGAGACCCAGTACTTC
CDR3 protein: CASSSPNQETQYF
J gene: TRBJ2-5
D gene: -
V gene: TRBV7-2
clone size: few

CDR3 DNA: TGTGCCAGCAGTGAAGGGGGACAGGTGCAGTACTTC
CDR3 protein: CASSEGGQVQYF
J gene: TRBJ2-7
D gene: TRBD1
V gene: TRBV2
clone size: many

CDR3 DNA: TGCGCCAGCAGCTTGGTACTCGGCCCGCGTGAGCAGTTCTTC
CDR3 protein: CASSLVLGPREQFF
J gene: TRBJ2-1
D gene: -
V gene: TRBV5-1
clone size: -

CDR3 DNA: TGCGCCAGCAGCTTGTTCCCAACTAATGAAAAACTGTTTTTT
CDR3 protein: CASSLFPTNEKLFF
J gene: TRBJ1-4
D gene: -
V gene: TRBV5-1
clone size: many

CDR3 DNA: TGTGCCAGCAGCTTTGGCGGACTCACTGAAGCTTTCTTT
CDR3 protein: CASSFGGLTEAFF
J gene: TRBJ1-1
D gene: -
V gene: TRBV7-9
clone size: many

CDR3 DNA: TGTGCCAGCAGCCTTAGCGGGGGCCACGAGCAGTACTTC
CDR3 protein: CASSLSGGHEQYF
J gene: TRBJ2-7
D gene: TRBD2
V gene: TRBV6-5
clone size: -

CDR3 DNA: TGTGCCAGCAGCACAGGACTAGCGGGAGGTGAGACCCAGTACTTC
CDR3 protein: CASSTGLAGGETQYF
J gene: TRBJ2-5
D gene: TRBD2
V gene: TRBV11-1
clone size: once

CDR3 DNA: TGTGCCAGCAGCCAAGACCAAGGGAATACCTACGAGCAGTACTTC
CDR3 protein: CASSQDQGNTYEQYF
J gene: TRBJ2-7
D gene: -
V gene: TRBV4-2
clone size: -

CDR3 DNA: TGTGCCAGCAGCTTCACAGGGGGCTTCCTAAACATTCAGTACTTC
CDR3 protein: CASSFTGGFLNIQYF
J gene: TRBJ2-4
D gene: TRBD1
V gene: TRBV11-2
clone size: few

CDR3 DNA: TGTGCCAGTAGTATTGGGAGCGGGGTCTACAGAGAGCAGTTCTTC
CDR3 protein: CASSIGSGVYREQFF
J gene: TRBJ2-1
D gene: TRBD2
V gene: TRBV19
clone size: few

CDR3 DNA: TGTGCCAGCAAGAAGAACCAAGAGACCCAGTACTTC
CDR3 protein: CASKKNQETQYF
J gene: TRBJ2-5
D gene: -
V gene: TRBV16
clone size: many

CDR3 DNA: TGTGCCAGCAGCCCCCTCGGGAACCCAAAAGAGACCCAGTACTTC
CDR3 protein: CASSPLGNPKETQYF
J gene: TRBJ2-5
D gene: -
V gene: TRBV11-2
clone size: few

CDR3 DNA: TGCGCCAGCAGCTTGCGGGACTCCAGCACAGATACGCAGTATTTT
CDR3 protein: CASSLRDSSTDTQYF
J gene: TRBJ2-3
D gene: -
V gene: TRBV5-1
clone size: few

CDR3 DNA: TGTGCCAGCAGCCAGGGTTGGGGTTCGACTAATGAAAAACTGTTTTTT
CDR3 protein: CASSQGWGSTNEKLFF
J gene: TRBJ1-4
D gene: -
V gene: TRBV11-2
clone size: -

CDR3 DNA: TGTGCCAGCAATCCGGGTTCCCCCGATCAGCCCCAGCATTTT
CDR3 protein: CASNPGSPDQPQHF
J gene: TRBJ1-5
D gene: -
V gene: TRBV28
clone size: many

CDR3 DNA: TGTGCCAGCAGTCTAACCAACCCGACAGGGCGAGGGCAGCCCCAGCATTTT
CDR3 protein: CASSLTNPTGRGQPQHF
J gene: TRBJ1-5
D gene: TRBD1
V gene: TRBV27
clone size: -

CDR3 DNA: TGTGCCAGCAGTTCACCCTATCGGGCAGATACGCAGTATTTT
CDR3 protein: CASSSPYRADTQYF
J gene: TRBJ2-3
D gene: -
V gene: TRBV27
clone size: few

CDR3 DNA: TGTGCCAGCAGTTCGCCATCCTTTAACTATGGCTACACCTTC
CDR3 protein: CASSSPSFNYGYTF
J gene: TRBJ1-2
D gene: -
V gene: TRBV28
clone size: few